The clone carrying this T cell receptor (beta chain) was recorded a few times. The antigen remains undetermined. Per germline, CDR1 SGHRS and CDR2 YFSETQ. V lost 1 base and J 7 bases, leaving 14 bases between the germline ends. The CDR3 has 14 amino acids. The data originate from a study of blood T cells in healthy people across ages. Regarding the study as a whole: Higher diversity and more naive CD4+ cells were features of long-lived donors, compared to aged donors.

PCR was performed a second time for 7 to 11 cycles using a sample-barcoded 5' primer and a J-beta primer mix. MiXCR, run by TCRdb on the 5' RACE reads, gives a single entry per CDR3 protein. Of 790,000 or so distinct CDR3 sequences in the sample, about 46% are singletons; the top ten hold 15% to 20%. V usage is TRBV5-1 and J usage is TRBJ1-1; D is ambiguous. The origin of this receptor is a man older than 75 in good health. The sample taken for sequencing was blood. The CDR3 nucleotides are TGCGCCAGCAGCTTGCAGGCCGGCCAAGGTGAAGCTTTCTTT. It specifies CASSLQAGQGEAFF.